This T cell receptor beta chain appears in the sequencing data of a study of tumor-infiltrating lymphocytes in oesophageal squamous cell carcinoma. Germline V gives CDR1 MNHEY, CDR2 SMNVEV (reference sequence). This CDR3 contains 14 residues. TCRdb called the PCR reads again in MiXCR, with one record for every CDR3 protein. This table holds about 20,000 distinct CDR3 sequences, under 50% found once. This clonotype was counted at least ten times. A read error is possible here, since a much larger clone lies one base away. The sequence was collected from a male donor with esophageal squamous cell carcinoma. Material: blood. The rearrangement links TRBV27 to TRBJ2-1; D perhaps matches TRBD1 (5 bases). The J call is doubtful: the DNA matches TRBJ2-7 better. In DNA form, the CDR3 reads TGTGCCAGCAGTTTCTCTAGGGGCTACAATGAGCAGTACTTC. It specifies CASSFSRGYNEQYF.